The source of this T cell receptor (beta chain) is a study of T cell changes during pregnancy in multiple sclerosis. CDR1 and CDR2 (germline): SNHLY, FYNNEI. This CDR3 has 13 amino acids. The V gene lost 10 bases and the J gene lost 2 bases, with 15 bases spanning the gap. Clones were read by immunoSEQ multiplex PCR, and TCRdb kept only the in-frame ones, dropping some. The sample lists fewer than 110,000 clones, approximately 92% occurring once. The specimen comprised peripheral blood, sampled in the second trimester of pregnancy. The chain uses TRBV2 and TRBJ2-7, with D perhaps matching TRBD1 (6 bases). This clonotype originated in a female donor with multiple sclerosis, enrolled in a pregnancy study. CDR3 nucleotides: TGTGCCACCGATCAGGGGCCCCCCTACGAGCAGTACTTC. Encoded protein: CATDQGPPYEQYF.